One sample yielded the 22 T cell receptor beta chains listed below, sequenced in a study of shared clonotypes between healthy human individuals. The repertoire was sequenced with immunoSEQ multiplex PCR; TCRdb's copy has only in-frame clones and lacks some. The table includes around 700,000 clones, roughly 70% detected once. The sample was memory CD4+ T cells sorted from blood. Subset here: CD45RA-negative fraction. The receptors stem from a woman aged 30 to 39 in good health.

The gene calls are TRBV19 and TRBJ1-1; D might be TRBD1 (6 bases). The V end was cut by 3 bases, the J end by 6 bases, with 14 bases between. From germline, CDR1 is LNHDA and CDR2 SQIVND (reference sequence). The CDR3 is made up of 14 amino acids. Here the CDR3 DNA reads TGTGCCAGTAGTATTCTCGGACCAGGGGCTGAAGCTTTCTTT. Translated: CASSILGPGAEAFF.

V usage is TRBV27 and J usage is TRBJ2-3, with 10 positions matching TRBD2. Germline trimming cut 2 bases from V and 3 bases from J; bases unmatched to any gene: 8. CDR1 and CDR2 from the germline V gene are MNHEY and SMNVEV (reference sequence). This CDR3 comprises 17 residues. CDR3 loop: CASSLRTSGLRTDTQYF. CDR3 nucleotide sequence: TGTGCCAGCAGTTTACGGACTAGCGGACTTAGGACAGATACGCAGTATTTT.

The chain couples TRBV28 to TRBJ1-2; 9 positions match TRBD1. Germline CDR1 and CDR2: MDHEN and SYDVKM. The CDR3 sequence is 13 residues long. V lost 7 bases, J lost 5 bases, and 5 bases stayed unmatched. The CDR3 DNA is TGTGCCAGCACCCAGACAGGGGGGTATGGCTACACCTTC. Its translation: CASTQTGGYGYTF.

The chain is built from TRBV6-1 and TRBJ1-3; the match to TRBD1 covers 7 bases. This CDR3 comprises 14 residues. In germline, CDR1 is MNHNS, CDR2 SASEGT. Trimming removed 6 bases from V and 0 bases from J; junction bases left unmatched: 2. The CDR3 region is CASRWTGSGNTIYF. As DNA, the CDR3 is TGTGCCAGCAGGTGGACAGGCTCTGGAAACACCATATATTTT.

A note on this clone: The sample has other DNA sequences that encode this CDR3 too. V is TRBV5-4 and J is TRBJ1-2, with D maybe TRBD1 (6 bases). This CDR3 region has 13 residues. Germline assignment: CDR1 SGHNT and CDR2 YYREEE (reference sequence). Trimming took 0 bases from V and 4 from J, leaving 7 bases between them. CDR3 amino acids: CASSLGGPYGYTF. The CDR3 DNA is TGTGCCAGCAGCTTGGGGGGGCCCTATGGCTACACCTTC.

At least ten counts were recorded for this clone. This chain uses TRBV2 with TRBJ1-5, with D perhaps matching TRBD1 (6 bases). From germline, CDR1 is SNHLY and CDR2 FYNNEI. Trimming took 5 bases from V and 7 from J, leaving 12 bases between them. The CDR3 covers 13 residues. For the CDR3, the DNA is TGTGCCAGCAGTTCACAGGGTGAACAGCCCCAGCATTTT. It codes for CASSSQGEQPQHF.

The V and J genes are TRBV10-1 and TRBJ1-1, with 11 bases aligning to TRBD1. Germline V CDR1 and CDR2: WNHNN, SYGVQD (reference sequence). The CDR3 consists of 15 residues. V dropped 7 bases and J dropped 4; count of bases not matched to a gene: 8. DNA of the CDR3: TGCGCCAGCATGGAGGACAGGGGGCGGGGCACTGAAGCTTTCTTT. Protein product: CASMEDRGRGTEAFF.

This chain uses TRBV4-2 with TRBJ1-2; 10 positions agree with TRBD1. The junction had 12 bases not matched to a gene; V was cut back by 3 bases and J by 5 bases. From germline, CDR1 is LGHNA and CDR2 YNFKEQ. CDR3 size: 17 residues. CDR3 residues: CASSQERRDRGTYGYTF. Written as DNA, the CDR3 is TGTGCCAGCAGCCAGGAAAGACGGGACAGGGGAACATATGGCTACACCTTC.

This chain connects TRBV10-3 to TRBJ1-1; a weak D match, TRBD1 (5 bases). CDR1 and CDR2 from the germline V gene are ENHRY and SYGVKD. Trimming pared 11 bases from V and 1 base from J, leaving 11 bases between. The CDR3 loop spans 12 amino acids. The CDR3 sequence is CAATGGNTEAFF. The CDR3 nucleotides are TGTGCCGCCACGGGGGGGAACACTGAAGCTTTCTTT.

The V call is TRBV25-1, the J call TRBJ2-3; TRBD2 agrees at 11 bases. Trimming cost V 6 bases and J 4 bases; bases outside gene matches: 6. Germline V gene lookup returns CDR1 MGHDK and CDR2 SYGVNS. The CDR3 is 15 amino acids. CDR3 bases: TGTGCCAGCAGGTCCGGGACTAGCGGCCCAGATACGCAGTATTTT. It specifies CASRSGTSGPDTQYF. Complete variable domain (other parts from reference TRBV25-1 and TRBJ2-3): EADIYQTPRYLVIGTGKKITLECSQTMGHDKMYWYQQDPGMELHLIHYSYGVNSTEKGDLSSESTVSRIRTEHFPLTLESARPSHTSQYLCASRSGTSGPDTQYFGPGTRLTVL.

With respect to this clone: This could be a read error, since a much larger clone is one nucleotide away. CDR3 in DNA: TGTGCCAGCAGTTCGGGACAGAAAGAGACCCAGTACTTC. Encoded protein: CASSSGQKETQYF. V gene TRBV11-2 combines with J gene TRBJ2-5; the match to TRBD1 covers 7 bases. CDR1 SGHAT and CDR2 FQNNGV come from the germline V gene. Trimming cost V 6 bases and J 3 bases; bases outside gene matches: 4. The CDR3 is 13 residues long.

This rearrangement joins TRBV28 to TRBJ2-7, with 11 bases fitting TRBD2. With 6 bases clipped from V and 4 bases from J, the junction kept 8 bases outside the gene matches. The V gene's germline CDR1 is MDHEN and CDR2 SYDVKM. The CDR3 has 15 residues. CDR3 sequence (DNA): TGTGCCAGCAGATATAGCGGGAGGGCCTTTTACGAGCAGTACTTC. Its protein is CASRYSGRAFYEQYF.

CDR3 sequence: CASSQHPGTGEQFF. The CDR3 nucleotides read TGTGCCAGCAGCCAGCATCCCGGGACCGGTGAGCAGTTCTTC. The V call is TRBV16, the J call TRBJ2-1; D possibly matches TRBD1 or TRBD2 (5 bases each). Germline CDR1 and CDR2: KGHSY and FQNENV. V lost 3 bases to trimming and J lost 9 bases, with 15 bases between them. The CDR3 is made up of 14 amino acids.

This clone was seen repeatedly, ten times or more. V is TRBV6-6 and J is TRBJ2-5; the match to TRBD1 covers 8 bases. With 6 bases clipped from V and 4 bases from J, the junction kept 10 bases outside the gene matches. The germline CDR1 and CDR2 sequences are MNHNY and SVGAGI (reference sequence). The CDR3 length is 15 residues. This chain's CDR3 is CASSKNRGEGETQYF. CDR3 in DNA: TGTGCCAGCAGCAAAAACAGGGGGGAAGGAGAGACCCAGTACTTC.

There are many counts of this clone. This chain's CDR3 is CASRPTDAPGYTF. The CDR3 bases are TGTGCCAGCAGGCCTACCGACGCCCCCGGCTACACCTTC. The chain is built from TRBV2 and TRBJ1-2; no firm D call. The V gene lost 6 bases and the J gene lost 8 bases, with 16 bases spanning the gap. This CDR3 spans 13 amino acids. Germline-derived CDR1 and CDR2 are SNHLY and FYNNEI.

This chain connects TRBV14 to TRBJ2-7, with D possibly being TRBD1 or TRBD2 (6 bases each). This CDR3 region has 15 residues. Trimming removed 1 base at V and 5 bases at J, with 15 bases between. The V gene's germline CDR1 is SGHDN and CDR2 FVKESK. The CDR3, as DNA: TGTGCCAGCAGCCAAGTACTCGACGGGGGCGACGAGCAGTACTTC. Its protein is CASSQVLDGGDEQYF.

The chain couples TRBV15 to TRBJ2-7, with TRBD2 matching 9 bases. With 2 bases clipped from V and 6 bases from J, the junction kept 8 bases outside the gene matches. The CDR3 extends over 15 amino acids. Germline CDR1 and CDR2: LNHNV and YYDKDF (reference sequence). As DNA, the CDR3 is TGTGCCACCAGCAGACATTCCGGGACTAGCCGCGAGCAGTACTTC. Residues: CATSRHSGTSREQYF.

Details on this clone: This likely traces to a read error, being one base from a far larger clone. The DNA of the CDR3 is TGCGCCAGCAGCCAAGGACCAGGGGGCGAAGAGGCCCAGTACTTC. This gives the protein CASSQGPGGEEAQYF. The chain is built from TRBV4-1 and TRBJ2-5; 8 bases align to TRBD1. Germline lookup yields CDR1 MGHRA and CDR2 YSYEKL. The CDR3 loop spans 15 amino acids.

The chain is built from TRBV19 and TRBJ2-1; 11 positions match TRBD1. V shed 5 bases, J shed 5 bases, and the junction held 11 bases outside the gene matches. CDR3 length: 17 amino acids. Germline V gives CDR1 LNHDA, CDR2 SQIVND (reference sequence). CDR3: CASSPHWGQGVNNEQFF. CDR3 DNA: TGTGCCAGTAGTCCCCACTGGGGACAGGGGGTAAACAATGAGCAGTTCTTC.

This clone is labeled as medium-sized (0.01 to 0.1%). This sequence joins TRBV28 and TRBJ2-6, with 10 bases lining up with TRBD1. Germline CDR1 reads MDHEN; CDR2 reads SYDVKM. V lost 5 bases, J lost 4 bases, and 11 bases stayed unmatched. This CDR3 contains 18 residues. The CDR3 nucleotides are TGTGCCAGCAGTGACCGGGACAGGGGATATGCAGGGGCCAACGTCCTGACTTTC. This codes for CASSDRDRGYAGANVLTF.

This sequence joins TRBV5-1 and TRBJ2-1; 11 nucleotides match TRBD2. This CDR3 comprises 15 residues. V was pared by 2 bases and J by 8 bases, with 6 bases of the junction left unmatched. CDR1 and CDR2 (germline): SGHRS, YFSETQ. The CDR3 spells CASSFVAGGVDEQFF. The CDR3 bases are TGCGCCAGCAGCTTCGTAGCGGGAGGGGTCGATGAGCAGTTCTTC.

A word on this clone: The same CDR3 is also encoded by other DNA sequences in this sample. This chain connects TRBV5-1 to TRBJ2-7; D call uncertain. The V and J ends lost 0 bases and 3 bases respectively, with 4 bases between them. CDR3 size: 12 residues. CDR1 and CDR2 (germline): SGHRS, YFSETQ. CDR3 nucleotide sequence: TGCGCCAGCAGCTTGGGGCGCTACGAGCAGTACTTC. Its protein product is CASSLGRYEQYF.